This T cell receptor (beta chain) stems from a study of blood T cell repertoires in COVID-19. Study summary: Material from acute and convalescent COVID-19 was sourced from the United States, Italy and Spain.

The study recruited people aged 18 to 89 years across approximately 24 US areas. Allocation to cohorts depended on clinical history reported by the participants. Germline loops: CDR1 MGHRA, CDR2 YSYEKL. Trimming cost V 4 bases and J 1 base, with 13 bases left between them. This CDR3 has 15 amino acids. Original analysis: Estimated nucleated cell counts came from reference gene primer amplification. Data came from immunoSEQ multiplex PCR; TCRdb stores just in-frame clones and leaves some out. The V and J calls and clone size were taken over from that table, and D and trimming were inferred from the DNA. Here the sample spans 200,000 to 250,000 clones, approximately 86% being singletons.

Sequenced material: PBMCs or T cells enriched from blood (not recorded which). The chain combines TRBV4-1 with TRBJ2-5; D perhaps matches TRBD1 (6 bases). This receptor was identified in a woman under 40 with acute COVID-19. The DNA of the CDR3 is TGCGCCAGCAGCCGGCCCGACAGGCCCCAAGAGACCCAGTACTTC. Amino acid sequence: CASSRPDRPQETQYF.